Presented here are 22 T cell receptor beta chains from one specimen sequenced in a study of T cell responses to AZD1222 COVID-19 vaccine. Sequenced by immunoSEQ multiplex PCR; TCRdb stores in-frame clones only, minus some. The table shows about 120,000 clones, with around 87% occurring only once. The source material was peripheral blood, sampled on day 0 of AZD1222 vaccination. The receptor set was obtained from an adult in good health.

The sample holds one count of this clone. This chain uses TRBV12-5 with TRBJ1-2; 7 positions match TRBD1. Germline loops: CDR1 LGHNT, CDR2 FRNRAP. The junction had 6 bases not matched to a gene; V was cut back by 0 bases and J by 8 bases. The CDR3 is 14 residues long. The CDR3 DNA follows: TGTGCTAGTGGTTTGGTTAATCAGGGGGAGGGCTACACCTTC. Amino acid sequence: CASGLVNQGEGYTF.

The rearrangement links TRBV7-9 to TRBJ1-5; D unresolved. Germline V gene sequence: CDR1 SEHNR, CDR2 FQNEAQ (reference sequence). The V and J ends lost 4 bases and 5 bases respectively, with 9 bases between them. The CDR3 is 13 amino acids. The CDR3, as DNA: TGTGCCAGCAGCTCATGGACCGATCAGCCCCAGCATTTT. Its protein product is CASSSWTDQPQHF.

CDR3 amino acids: CASSQTQVTDTQYF. CDR3 sequence (DNA): TGCGCCAGCAGCCAAACACAGGTTACAGATACGCAGTATTTT. V gene TRBV4-1 combines with J gene TRBJ2-3; possible D gene TRBD1, 5 bases. The V end was cut by 2 bases, the J end by 3 bases, with 9 bases between. CDR1 is MGHRA and CDR2 is YSYEKL in the germline V gene. This CDR3 has 14 residues.

The chain is built from TRBV4-3 and TRBJ2-5, with D tentatively TRBD1 (5 bases). V gave up 0 bases and J gave up 3 bases, with 5 bases separating them. CDR3 length: 13 amino acids. The germline gives CDR1 LGHNA, CDR2 YSLEER. The DNA of the CDR3 is TGCGCCAGCAGCCAAGACAGGGAAGAGACCCAGTACTTC. Its translation: CASSQDREETQYF.

The chain is built from TRBV2 and TRBJ1-1; 7 nucleotides agree with TRBD1. The trim removed 4 bases at V and 10 bases at J, leaving 9 bases unmatched. This CDR3 is 13 amino acids long. From germline, CDR1 is SNHLY and CDR2 FYNNEI. CDR3 in DNA: TGTGCCAGCAGTGTAGGACAGGCTCCTGGAGCTTTCTTT. Protein: CASSVGQAPGAFF.

This clone was observed a single time. This chain connects TRBV2 to TRBJ1-2; D possibly corresponds to TRBD1 (6 bases). Between the trimmed V and J ends, which lost 2 bases and 5 bases, there was a span of 12 bases. CDR1 is SNHLY, CDR2 FYNNEI, per germline. The CDR3 loop spans 14 amino acids. Written as DNA, the CDR3 is TGTGCCAGCAGTGAAATGGGGGCTGGGTATGGCTACACCTTC. It yields the protein CASSEMGAGYGYTF.

The chain employs TRBV7-3 and TRBJ1-6; perhaps TRBD1 as D (6 bases). This CDR3 is built from 14 residues. Germline V lookup: CDR1 SGHTA, CDR2 FQGTGA. Between the trimmed V and J ends, which lost 3 bases and 9 bases, there was a span of 12 bases. In nucleotides, the CDR3 is TGTGCCAGCAGCTTCGGGGGGGCAGGTTCACCCCTCCACTTT. Encoded protein: CASSFGGAGSPLHF.

The V and J genes are TRBV5-1 and TRBJ2-3; TRBD2 is a possible D gene (6 bases). From germline, CDR1 is SGHRS and CDR2 YFSETQ. Trimming removed 4 bases at V and 3 bases at J, with 12 bases between. The CDR3 consists of 14 residues. In DNA, the CDR3 is TGCGCCAGCAGCAAAGCGGGTGTTACAGATACGCAGTATTTT. It encodes CASSKAGVTDTQYF.

This clone appeared once. The chain combines TRBV11-2 with TRBJ1-3; 7 bases agree with TRBD1. This CDR3 region has 18 residues. Germline CDR1 SGHAT, CDR2 FQNNGV. V was pared by 0 bases and J by 0 bases, with 8 bases of the junction left unmatched. For the CDR3, the DNA is TGTGCCAGCAGCTTAGATATGGGACAGAGGCACTCTGGAAACACCATATATTTT. This sequence encodes CASSLDMGQRHSGNTIYF.

This chain links TRBV19 with TRBJ2-7; D is perhaps TRBD1 or TRBD2 (5 bases each). The germline V gene encodes CDR1 LNHDA and CDR2 SQIVND (reference sequence). The CDR3 covers 13 residues. Trimming shortened V by 4 bases and J by 1 base, and 8 bases separated the two germline ends. CDR3 sequence reads: CASSTGRSYEQYF. For the CDR3, the DNA is TGTGCCAGTAGTACGGGACGGTCCTACGAGCAGTACTTC.

This clone is termed medium-sized. This chain connects TRBV27 to TRBJ1-5; 11 nucleotides align to TRBD1. The germline V gene has CDR1 MNHEY and CDR2 SMNVEV (reference sequence). V lost 6 bases and J lost 2; bases outside the gene matches: 12. The CDR3 totals 18 residues. CDR3 sequence: CASSNSEGQGVGNQPQHF. Here the CDR3 DNA reads TGTGCCAGCAGCAACTCGGAGGGACAGGGGGTCGGCAATCAGCCCCAGCATTTT.

This rearrangement joins TRBV2 to TRBJ2-2, with no clear D. The CDR3 sequence is 15 residues long. Germline-derived CDR1 and CDR2 are SNHLY and FYNNEI. V was trimmed by 5 bases and J by 5 bases, leaving 15 bases between them. The chain's CDR3 is CASSSIPGRTGELFF. The CDR3 DNA reads as TGTGCCAGCAGTTCAATTCCGGGTCGTACCGGGGAGCTGTTTTTT.

The J gene is TRBJ1-1, the V gene TRBV25-1; D possibly corresponds to TRBD1 (6 bases). The germline gives CDR1 MGHDK, CDR2 SYGVNS. The CDR3 contains 16 residues. V gave up 6 bases and J gave up 0 bases, with 17 bases separating them. CDR3 amino acids: CASRENRAVMNTEAFF. Here the CDR3 DNA reads TGTGCCAGCAGAGAGAACAGGGCGGTGATGAACACTGAAGCTTTCTTT.

The gene calls are TRBV7-2 and TRBJ1-5; D unresolved. V was trimmed by 1 base and J by 3 bases, leaving 13 bases between them. CDR1 SGHTA and CDR2 FQGNSA come from the germline V gene. The CDR3 has 16 amino acids. For the CDR3, the DNA is TGTGCCAGCAGCTTAGAGGTGGGAAGATACAATCAGCCCCAGCATTTT. Its translation is CASSLEVGRYNQPQHF. Full variable domain (remainder filled in from reference TRBV7-2 and TRBJ1-5): GAGVSQSPSNKVTEKGKDVELRCDPISGHTALYWYRQSLGQGLEFLIYFQGNSAPDKSGLPSDRFSAERTGGSVSTLTIQRTQQEDSAVYLCASSLEVGRYNQPQHFGDGTRLSIL.

CDR3 DNA sequence: TGTGCCAGCAGCTTAGGAACAGCAGGGTACTATGGCTACACCTTC. This translates into CASSLGTAGYYGYTF. The gene calls are TRBV7-9 and TRBJ1-2, with D maybe TRBD1 (5 bases). Trimming stripped 1 base from V and 3 bases from J, with 12 bases between. The CDR3 has 15 amino acids. Per the germline V gene, CDR1 is SEHNR and CDR2 is FQNEAQ (reference sequence).

V gene TRBV7-6 combines with J gene TRBJ1-1; a possible D gene is TRBD1 (5 bases). The CDR3 spans 16 residues. Trimming took off 5 bases at V and 0 bases at J, with 16 bases between the two ends. Germline V CDR1 and CDR2: SGHVS, FNYEAQ. The chain's CDR3 is CASSPVAGPMNTEAFF. The CDR3 nucleotides are TGTGCCAGCAGCCCCGTCGCGGGACCCATGAACACTGAAGCTTTCTTT.

This chain links TRBV27 with TRBJ1-2; a possible D gene is TRBD1 (5 bases). The CDR3 has 12 residues. Germline V CDR1 and CDR2: MNHEY, SMNVEV (reference sequence). Trimming left V 6 bases short and J 2 bases short, with 7 bases between. The CDR3: CASSRDNYGYTF. In DNA form, the CDR3 reads TGTGCCAGCAGCCGGGACAACTATGGCTACACCTTC.

This sequence joins TRBV19 and TRBJ1-1; no definite D call. With 4 bases removed from V and 1 base from J, the gap between germline ends came to 10 bases. CDR1 LNHDA and CDR2 SQIVND come from the germline V gene (reference sequence). The CDR3 sequence is 14 residues long. CDR3 sequence reads: CASSTHAGNTEAFF. The CDR3 nucleotides are TGTGCCAGTAGTACGCATGCTGGGAACACTGAAGCTTTCTTT.

The chain has TRBV7-6 and TRBJ1-3; D possibly corresponds to TRBD1 (5 bases). Germline CDR1 and CDR2: SGHVS and FNYEAQ. V dropped 4 bases and J dropped 0 bases, with 13 bases sitting between them. This CDR3 is 16 amino acids long. CDR3 region: CASSYSLQGSGNTIYF. The CDR3 DNA reads TGTGCCAGCAGCTATTCCCTTCAGGGCTCTGGAAACACCATATATTTT.

This chain uses TRBV18 with TRBJ1-5; possibly TRBD1 for D (6 bases). V was clipped by 3 bases and J by 4 bases, with 10 bases between them. Germline-derived CDR1 and CDR2 are KGHSH and LQKENI. CDR3 length equals 14 residues. CDR3 residues: CASSPSGQNQPQHF. The CDR3 nucleotides read TGTGCCAGCTCACCCTCGGGACAAAATCAGCCCCAGCATTTT.

The rearrangement links TRBV7-6 to TRBJ2-7; D not certain. This CDR3 is built from 12 residues. In germline, CDR1 is SGHVS, CDR2 FNYEAQ. V was pared by 3 bases and J by 5 bases, with 8 bases between. The CDR3 sequence is CASSFSEHEQYF. The CDR3 DNA sequence: TGTGCCAGCAGCTTCAGCGAGCACGAGCAGTACTTC.

This clone showed up just a few times. The chain carries TRBV5-1 and TRBJ2-7; the D gene is possibly TRBD2 (5 bases). From germline, CDR1 is SGHRS and CDR2 YFSETQ. This CDR3 region has 15 residues. V dropped 9 bases and J dropped 3 bases, with 22 bases sitting between them. In DNA form, the CDR3 reads TGCGCCACCAGGCGTGGGGAGCACAATTACTACGAGCAGTACTTC. This translates into CATRRGEHNYYEQYF.